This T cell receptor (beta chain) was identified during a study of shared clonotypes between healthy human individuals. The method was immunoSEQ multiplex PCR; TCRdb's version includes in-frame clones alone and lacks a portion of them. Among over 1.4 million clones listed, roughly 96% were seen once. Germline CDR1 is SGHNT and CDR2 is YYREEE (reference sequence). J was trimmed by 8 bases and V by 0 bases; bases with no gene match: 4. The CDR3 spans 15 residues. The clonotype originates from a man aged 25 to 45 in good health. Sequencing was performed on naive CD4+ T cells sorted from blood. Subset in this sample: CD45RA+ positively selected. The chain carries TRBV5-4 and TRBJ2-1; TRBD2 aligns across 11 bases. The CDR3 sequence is CASSLVASGRHEQFF. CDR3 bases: TGTGCCAGCAGCTTGGTGGCTAGCGGGAGGCATGAGCAGTTCTTC.